These 13 T cell receptor beta chains were sequenced from one sample in a study of T-cell reconstitution after alpha-beta-depleted transplantation in children. Using unique molecular identifiers, the investigators prepared the TCRbeta library. MiXCR was run by TCRdb on the PCR reads, yielding one entry per CDR3 protein. This table holds about 110,000 distinct CDR3 sequences, over 9% found once. Sample: PBMCs, taken before TCRalphabeta/CD19-depleted stem cell transplant. These receptor sequences come from a boy younger than 10 with acute lymphoblastic leukemia, due to receive a stem cell transplant.

The chain employs TRBV5-6 and TRBJ2-1, with a weak D call TRBD2 (6 bases). There are 15 residues in the CDR3. Germline V gene data show CDR1 as SGHDT and CDR2 as YYEEEE. Trimming shortened V by 2 bases and J by 0 bases, and 9 bases separated the two germline ends. The CDR3 nucleotides are TGTGCCAGCAGCTTTGTCGGGGGCTCCTACAATGAGCAGTTCTTC. Residues: CASSFVGGSYNEQFF. The full variable domain, in which reference TRBV5-6 and TRBJ2-1 provide the parts outside the CDR3, is DAGVTQSPTHLIKTRGQQVTLRCSPKSGHDTVSWYQQALGQGPQFIFQYYEEEERQRGNFPDRFSGHQFPNYSSELNVNALLLGDSALYLCASSFVGGSYNEQFFGPGTRLTVL.

This clonotype was picked up many times. The CDR3 protein is CSARPTGLAGTDTQYF. CDR3 DNA sequence: TGCAGTGCTAGACCCACGGGACTAGCGGGCACAGATACGCAGTATTTT. The chain employs TRBV20-1 and TRBJ2-3, with 11 nucleotides matching TRBD2. Germline V lookup: CDR1 DFQATT, CDR2 SNEGSKA (reference sequence). J lost 1 base, V lost 2 bases, and 5 bases had no gene match. This CDR3 has 16 residues.

This clonotype was seen only a few times. V and J are TRBV5-6 and TRBJ2-2, with 9 bases identical to TRBD1. Germline CDR1 reads SGHDT; CDR2 reads YYEEEE. The CDR3 spans 14 residues. Trimming cost V 3 bases and J 7 bases; bases outside gene matches: 4. The CDR3 DNA is TGTGCCAGCAGCTCCGGGACAGGGAGCGGGGAGCTGTTTTTT. It encodes CASSSGTGSGELFF.

V gene TRBV27 combines with J gene TRBJ2-7; 7 nucleotides agree with TRBD1. V shed 3 bases and J 6 bases; nucleotides not matched to a gene: 8. This CDR3 region has 14 residues. CDR1 is MNHEY, CDR2 SMNVEV, per germline (reference sequence). CDR3 in DNA: TGTGCCAGCAGTTTTTACAGGGGTGGAGGCGAGCAGTACTTC. Translated, it gives CASSFYRGGGEQYF.

The table lists this clonotype with many counts. The rearrangement uses TRBV7-2 and TRBJ2-7; 9 bases fit TRBD1. The CDR3 spans 14 residues. Germline V gives CDR1 SGHTA, CDR2 FQGNSA. V was pared by 4 bases and J by 6 bases, with 7 bases of the junction left unmatched. As DNA, the CDR3 is TGTGCCAGCAGCTCCGGGACAGGGTTTCGCGAGCAGTACTTC. Protein: CASSSGTGFREQYF.

The CDR3 nucleotides are TGCGCCAGCAGGGAGGGGACGAACACCGGGGAGCTGTTTTTT. Its protein is CASREGTNTGELFF. The rearrangement links TRBV5-1 to TRBJ2-2, with D possibly matching TRBD2 (6 bases). This CDR3 is built from 14 residues. Trimming removed 5 bases from V and 0 bases from J, with 8 bases in between. Germline loops: CDR1 SGHRS, CDR2 YFSETQ.

The chain has TRBV12-3 or TRBV12-4 and TRBJ1-3, with unresolved D. CDR3 length equals 11 residues. Trimming took 6 bases from V and 8 from J, leaving 8 bases between them. CDR3 in amino acids: CASRSLDTIYF. CDR3 DNA sequence: TGTGCCAGCAGGTCGCTTGACACCATATATTTT.

This sequence joins TRBV7-6 and TRBJ2-4, with 7 bases matching TRBD1. The CDR3 is 19 amino acids. Germline lookup yields CDR1 SGHVS and CDR2 FNYEAQ. V shed 1 base and J 0 bases; nucleotides not matched to a gene: 12. The CDR3 is CASSLVSGTEVLAKNIQYF. The CDR3 DNA reads as TGTGCCAGCAGCTTAGTCTCCGGGACAGAGGTGCTAGCCAAAAACATTCAGTACTTC.

The chain uses TRBV7-2 and TRBJ2-3; 8 bases are shared with TRBD1. The CDR3 is made up of 14 amino acids. The V gene's germline CDR1 is SGHTA and CDR2 FQGNSA. Losses at the gene ends were 4 bases for V and 5 bases for J; bases not matched to a gene: 5. The CDR3 DNA is TGTGCCAGCAGCTGGCAGGGGGCTGGAGATACGCAGTATTTT. This sequence encodes CASSWQGAGDTQYF.

This clonotype was counted only a few times. This chain links TRBV28 with TRBJ2-7; D uncertain. The germline V gene has CDR1 MDHEN and CDR2 SYDVKM. Trimming left V 6 bases short and J 6 bases short, with 15 bases between. The CDR3 has 13 amino acids. CDR3 sequence reads: CASSHGFIPEQYF. CDR3 nucleotide sequence: TGTGCCAGCAGCCACGGTTTTATCCCCGAGCAGTACTTC.

The V and J genes are TRBV12-3 or TRBV12-4 and TRBJ1-1; 9 nucleotides align to TRBD1. J lost 9 bases, V lost 5 bases, and 7 bases had no gene match. This CDR3 is 13 amino acids long. DNA for the CDR3: TGTGCCAGCAGTATGGACAGGGGCTTAAAAGCTTTCTTT. Translating gives CASSMDRGLKAFF.

This clonotype was seen at least ten times. The chain uses TRBV12-3 or TRBV12-4 and TRBJ2-5; D not resolved. Trimming took 3 bases from V and 4 from J, leaving 9 bases between them. The CDR3 spans 13 residues. This CDR3 is CASSFRGRETQYF. CDR3 DNA: TGTGCCAGCAGTTTTCGAGGAAGAGAGACCCAGTACTTC.

This chain joins TRBV12-3 or TRBV12-4 and TRBJ2-3; unclear D gene. Deletions cut 3 bases from V and 2 bases from J, with 6 bases between. This CDR3 is 13 amino acids long. This CDR3 reads CASSFFYTDTQYF. The CDR3 DNA follows: TGTGCCAGCAGTTTTTTCTACACAGATACGCAGTATTTT.